This T cell receptor (beta chain) comes out of a study of tumor T cells in aggressive B-cell lymphoma. The method was immunoSEQ multiplex PCR; TCRdb's version includes in-frame clones alone and lacks a portion of them. The repertoire includes several thousand clones, roughly 81% of them detected once, and around 3.5% sits in the top ten. The germline V gene encodes CDR1 SGHDT and CDR2 YYEEEE. The CDR3 sequence is 14 residues long. The germline V and J ends were trimmed by 0 bases and 2 bases, with 8 bases remaining between them. This clonotype was sampled from an adult with diffuse large B cell lymphoma. The sample comprised tumor tissue. The J gene is TRBJ1-1, the V gene TRBV5-6; D remains ambiguous. CDR3 sequence: CASSLDGENTEAFF. The CDR3 coding sequence is TGTGCCAGCAGCTTGGACGGGGAAAACACTGAAGCTTTCTTT. The whole variable domain, remainder taken from reference TRBV5-6 and TRBJ1-1, is DAGVTQSPTHLIKTRGQQVTLRCSPKSGHDTVSWYQQALGQGPQFIFQYYEEEERQRGNFPDRFSGHQFPNYSSELNVNALLLGDSALYLCASSLDGENTEAFFGQGTRLTVV.